This T cell receptor (beta chain) emerged from a study of shared clonotypes between healthy human individuals. Study-level findings and limits: Several donors had around 5.5% of their naive CD4 clonotypes in common.

Deep-level settings were used for running the assay. The protocol was immunoSEQ multiplex PCR, while the TCRdb copy is restricted to in-frame clones and leaves out a portion. This table holds over 2 million clones, 90% to 95% found once. About this clone itself: Its antigen is unidentified. Additional DNA sequences in this sample encode the identical CDR3.

The specimen sequenced was naive CD4+ T cells sorted from blood. The subset is: CD45RA+ positively selected. This TCR was sampled from a man younger than 35 in good health.

CDR3 in amino acids: CASSLDSVYGYTF. CDR3 DNA: TGCGCCAGCAGCTTGGACTCGGTCTATGGCTACACCTTC. The V call is TRBV5-1, the J call TRBJ1-2; D remains ambiguous. This CDR3 contains 13 residues. Per the germline V gene, CDR1 is SGHRS and CDR2 is YFSETQ. V lost 0 bases and J lost 4, with 7 bases in between. Full variable domain (outside the CDR3, taken from reference TRBV5-1 and TRBJ1-2): KAGVTQTPRYLIKTRGQQVTLSCSPISGHRSVSWYQQTPGQGLQFLFEYFSETQRNKGNFPGRFSGRQFSNSRSEMNVSTLELGDSALYLCASSLDSVYGYTFGSGTRLTVV.